The sequence of this TCR beta chain was determined in a study of cytomegalovirus exposure and HLA in healthy donors. Whole-study results and caveats: Presence/absence analyses treated sequencing depth as roughly uniform across donors.

Points on this clone: The antigen is not known.

Amplification used 60 Vbeta primers and 13 Jbeta primers. Profiling relied on immunoSEQ multiplex PCR, and the TCRdb table lists in-frame clones only, not all of them. This sample carries 160,000 or so clones, about four fifths of them seen once, and the ten largest clones take about 13%. With V trimmed by 4 bases and J by 7 bases, 10 bases remained unmatched. The CDR3 consists of 16 residues. Germline V lookup: CDR1 SGHTA, CDR2 FQGNSA. Sequencing used PBMCs. This TCR was recovered from a woman between 45 and 65 years old in good health and CMV-seronegative. The genes are TRBV7-2 and TRBJ2-5; 12 bases are shared with TRBD2. CDR3: CASSSELAGGLGTQYF. The CDR3 nucleotides read TGTGCCAGCAGCTCTGAACTAGCGGGGGGCCTGGGGACCCAGTACTTC.